Here is one T cell receptor beta chain with its context. What antigen it recognizes has not been identified. No qualities accompany the bases; no much larger clone lies one base away. Amplification of TCR beta CDR3 regions was carried out from RNA transcripts. A first-round RT-PCR of the TCR CDR3 used the HTBI primer set with the Qiagen OneStep RT-PCR kit. A second multiplex PCR round built the libraries, followed by size selection and purification. Libraries were sequenced paired-end with 100 bp reads on an Illumina HiSeq2000. The paper's data handling went like this. SOAPnuke was used to process the raw data, removing reads that contained adapters or uncalled bases, had a mean Phred below 15, or lacked an exact match to the constant primer or identifier. High-quality paired reads were merged using COPE v1.2.5, and each unique nucleotide sequence was defined as a clonotype. MiTCR v1.1 was used to align the clonotypes against IMGT TRBV, TRBD and TRBJ reference segments. The analysis was restricted to V-J combinations with a frequency above 0.0001, which together covered 99.2% of the repertoires. The TCS score was defined as F50 (clonal expansion) divided by E x V (chaos), with BLOSUM62-based TCRdist calculated between CDR3 peptides within each V-J. Welch's t-statistics and random forest reduced several hundred V-J features to about 13, which were used in a naive Bayes classifier (R e1071). Thyroid-blood repertoire similarity was quantified with the Morisita-Horn index. TCRdb reprocessing: public reads trimmed at Q25 with fastp, clones called with MiXCR, in-frame beta chains kept. Every distinct CDR3 protein forms one entry, paired with its most common genes and DNA. The V and J calls and clone size come from TCRdb's table, not from the authors' own analysis. This sample is represented by approximately 640,000 distinct CDR3 sequences; 40% to 55% of them were singletons. The top ten constitute 7% to 7.5% of the sample.

These data are taken from a study of T cells in Graves' hyperthyroidism and ophthalmopathy (dated 2019 in TCRdb). Regarding the complete study: TCR V-J signatures able to tell the groups apart were searched for in a discovery cohort of about a hundred patients, of whom 40 to 45 had Graves' ophthalmopathy and more than 55 had stable Graves' hyperthyroidism. Whether ophthalmopathy could be predicted prospectively was tested in an independent validation cohort made up of roughly 20 hyperthyroidism patients plus 17 patients who later progressed to ophthalmopathy. The approximately 90 discovery patients were divided at random into training and test sets in a 7:3 ratio. In addition, the study compared T-cell repertoires in thyroid tissue and in blood from about six Graves' hyperthyroidism patients. Once sampling was done, hyperthyroidism patients were given methimazole at a starting dose of 30 mg daily, whereas ophthalmopathy patients were given high-dose intravenous methylprednisolone. According to the paper, TCR Vbeta CDR3 sequencing was carried out on some 140 peripheral blood samples, which came from under 50 ophthalmopathy, roughly 75 hyperthyroidism and 17 progressor patients. General conclusions and limits of the study: Most expanded thyroid clonotypes (frequency above 0.001) were also detected in blood, a finding suggesting that blood repertoires may reflect thyroid immune responses. No statistical method was used to set the sample size in advance, and investigators knew the group allocation. In validation, the model predicted progression to ophthalmopathy with 55% to 71% sensitivity and 72% to 85% specificity, a median of 6.5 months before onset. A 13 V-J signature model separated ophthalmopathy from stable hyperthyroidism, with about 90% sensitivity and 81.08% specificity in cross-validation and 80%/75% in testing.

Any patient with an uncontrolled infection, another autoimmune disease, pregnancy or lactation was excluded. Diagnoses relied on clinical symptoms, serum thyroxine and TRAb, thyroid ultrasound and orbital computed tomography. Total RNA was extracted with Trizol reagent, and quality was checked on an Agilent 2100 Bioanalyzer. There are 14 amino acids in the CDR3, from cysteine to phenylalanine inclusive. The only DNA kept is the CDR3, 42 bases in frame from the first base. The trim is 0 bases for V and 4 bases for J, with a gap of 9 bases between the germline ends. Sequences SGHDN (CDR1) and FVKESK (CDR2) are obtained from the germline V gene.

The specimen sequenced was peripheral blood or thyroid tissue (not recorded which). This receptor was obtained from an adult man with Graves' disease, either hyperthyroidism or ophthalmopathy (not recorded which). The rearranged chain carries TRBV14 and TRBJ1-1; too little of a D gene remains to name it. The CDR3: CASSQDLGITEAFF. The nucleotide sequence reads as follows: TGTGCCAGCAGCCAAGATTTAGGGATCACTGAAGCTTTCTTT.